This T cell receptor beta chain was sequenced in a study of shared clonotypes between healthy human individuals. CDR1 is MDHEN, CDR2 SYDVKM, per germline. The length of the CDR3 is 14 residues. V gave up 7 bases and J gave up 6 bases, with 19 bases separating them. Sequencing used immunoSEQ multiplex PCR; TCRdb keeps in-frame clones, though not all of them. The sample has 2 million to 3 million clones; over 85% are singletons. Material: naive CD4+ T cells from PBMCs. The subset was: CD45RA+ positively selected. The chain has TRBV28 and TRBJ2-7, with TRBD2 as a possible D gene (7 bases). This clonotype originated in a man between 18 and 35 years old in good health. Some clones in this sample may be carry-over from other donors' samples. The CDR3 nucleotides read TGTGCCAGCACTGGGGGGGGGCGTAGGATCGAGCAGTACTTC. As protein: CASTGGGRRIEQYF.